This TCR beta chain derives from a study of blood T cell repertoires in COVID-19. On the study more broadly: The origin of the acute and convalescent COVID-19 samples was the United States, Italy and Spain. PBMCs, B-cell-depleted T cells, or T cells provided the cDNA or gDNA that made up the material.

In the authors' methods: The assay estimated nucleated cells by amplifying reference gene primers. Using immunoSEQ multiplex PCR, the repertoire was profiled, and TCRdb retains in-frame clones only, with some absent. That table gives V, J and clone size, and the DNA gave D and trimming. The table includes some 250,000 clones, around 81% detected once. This clone was detected only a few times. Sequenced sample: peripheral blood. The TCR was taken from a man aged 25-40 years who had recovered from COVID-19.

The CDR3 DNA reads as TGTGCCAGCAGTTTAGCAGGGTCCGGGGAGCTGTTTTTT. This sequence encodes CASSLAGSGELFF. V gene TRBV28 combines with J gene TRBJ2-2; D perhaps matches TRBD1 (5 bases). This CDR3 is built from 13 residues. Deletions cut 2 bases from V and 6 bases from J, with 7 bases between. Germline-derived CDR1 and CDR2 are MDHEN and SYDVKM.